The T cell receptor (beta chain) under discussion was sequenced for a study of cytomegalovirus exposure and HLA in healthy donors. Points from the study as a whole: The majority of TCR sequences were rare, yet some public TCRs appeared in many donors. In a later analysis, several top co-occurrence clusters appeared linked to parvovirus B19, influenza, CMV and Epstein-Barr virus.

In this sample, this clone turned up a few times. Its target is unknown. CDR1 and CDR2 (germline): SGHRS, YFSETQ. J gave up 2 bases and V 1 base, and 7 bases lay outside the gene matches. This CDR3 comprises 16 residues. Primers for the PCR totalled 60 Vbeta and 13 Jbeta. Clones were read by immunoSEQ multiplex PCR, and TCRdb kept only the in-frame ones, dropping some. The sample carries about 160,000 clones, over 70% recorded once. V and J are TRBV5-1 and TRBJ2-5, with 8 nucleotides matching TRBD1. The source of this sequence is a man aged 18 to 29 in good health and CMV-seropositive. The sample consisted of PBMCs. Here the CDR3 DNA reads TGCGCCAGCAGCTTGACCGGGACAGGAGTTCAAGAGACCCAGTACTTC. It translates to CASSLTGTGVQETQYF.